Given below is one TCR beta chain in context. Grouping used clinical history reported by participants in a survey and questionnaire. The data originate from a study of blood T cell repertoires in COVID-19. This table comes from immunoSEQ multiplex PCR, and its TCRdb copy is limited to in-frame clones, with some not included. The data show 150,000 to 250,000 clones, roughly four fifths seen once. Sequencing was performed on PBMCs or T cells enriched from blood (not recorded which). The clonotype originates from a man between 40 and 49 years old who had recovered from COVID-19.

CDR3 loop: CASSLDRAGNTEAFF. CDR3 bases: TGCGCCAGCAGCTTGGACAGGGCGGGGAACACTGAAGCTTTCTTT. This chain links TRBV5-1 with TRBJ1-1; maybe TRBD1 (6 bases). The CDR3 is 15 amino acids. V lost 0 bases and J 1 base, leaving 10 bases between the germline ends. Germline V gene lookup returns CDR1 SGHRS and CDR2 YFSETQ.